This T cell receptor (beta chain) is drawn from a study of cytomegalovirus exposure and HLA in healthy donors. PCR amplification relied on 60 Vbeta primers (plus 13 Jbeta primers). Some clones are missing from TCRdb's copy, which holds only in-frame ones; the method was immunoSEQ multiplex PCR. The sample comprises 58,000 or so clones, about three quarters of which are singletons, and roughly 25% rests with the top ten. V gave up 3 bases and J gave up 4 bases, with 10 bases separating them. The CDR3 is 14 residues long. Looked up from germline, CDR1 is SGHVS and CDR2 is FNYEAQ. The sequence was collected from a man in his fifties in good health and CMV-seropositive. The chain couples TRBV7-6 to TRBJ2-1; a weak D match, TRBD2 (6 bases). The source material was PBMCs. CDR3 in DNA: TGTGCCAGCAGCTTGGAGGGGAGATACAATGAGCAGTTCTTC. Its translation: CASSLEGRYNEQFF.